This T cell receptor (beta chain) was sequenced for a study of early T cells in non-severe SARS-CoV-2 infection. Study-level background: Sequenced bulk RNA came from whole blood that was unsorted, and chains were unpaired.

V was trimmed by 2 bases and J by 6 bases, leaving 14 bases between them. CDR1 is KGHSH and CDR2 is LQKENI in the germline V gene. This CDR3 has 15 amino acids. This clonotype showed up many times. No antigen is known for it. Overall study findings and caveats: Clonotype matching in VDJdb favored anti-spike CD8 responses and did not capture private and CD4 specificities.

Attached unique molecular identifiers marked individual cDNA molecules. MiXCR, applied by TCRdb to the 5' RACE reads, yields one record per CDR3 protein. This sample has around 50,000 distinct CDR3 sequences, with 5.5% to 6.5% found just once. This receptor was taken from an adult who was a healthcare worker with PCR-confirmed SARS-CoV-2 infection or an uninfected control (not recorded which). This chain joins TRBV18 and TRBJ1-5; D possibly corresponds to TRBD1 (6 bases). Input material: whole blood. The CDR3 DNA sequence: TGTGCCAGCTCACCATCCAGGGGCACGGTTCAGCCCCAGCATTTT. It is translated as CASSPSRGTVQPQHF. The variable domain in full, completed from reference TRBV18 and TRBJ1-5, reads NAGVMQNPRHLVRRRGQEARLRCSPMKGHSHVYWYRQLPEEGLKFMVYLQKENIIDESGMPKERFSAEFPKEGPSILRIQQVVRGDSAAYFCASSPSRGTVQPQHFGDGTRLSIL.